What follows describes a single TCR beta chain. The antigen is not known. Data came from immunoSEQ multiplex PCR; TCRdb stores just in-frame clones and leaves some out. The table lists about 130,000 clones, 90% to 95% of them singletons. This specimen belongs to a study of T cell responses to AZD1222 COVID-19 vaccine. Study at large: Analysis merged second doses at about 4 or about 12 weeks.

Study conclusions and caveats: Epitopes outside B.1.351 and B.1.1.7 mutated regions reportedly drew nearly half of spike TCRs. Spike-specific TCR breadth rose after two AZD1222 doses, and depth rose as well.

Between the trimmed V and J ends, which lost 6 bases and 1 base, there was a span of 16 bases. The CDR3 totals 15 residues. Germline V gives CDR1 SQVTM, CDR2 ANQGSEA. Sequences were derived from peripheral blood, sampled on day 0 of AZD1222 vaccination. This clonotype was obtained from an adult in good health. The chain recombines TRBV29-1 with TRBJ1-3; D is perhaps TRBD1 (5 bases). CDR3 amino acids: CSVATGAASGNTIYF. CDR3 nucleotides: TGCAGCGTGGCCACCGGGGCGGCTTCTGGAAACACCATATATTTT.